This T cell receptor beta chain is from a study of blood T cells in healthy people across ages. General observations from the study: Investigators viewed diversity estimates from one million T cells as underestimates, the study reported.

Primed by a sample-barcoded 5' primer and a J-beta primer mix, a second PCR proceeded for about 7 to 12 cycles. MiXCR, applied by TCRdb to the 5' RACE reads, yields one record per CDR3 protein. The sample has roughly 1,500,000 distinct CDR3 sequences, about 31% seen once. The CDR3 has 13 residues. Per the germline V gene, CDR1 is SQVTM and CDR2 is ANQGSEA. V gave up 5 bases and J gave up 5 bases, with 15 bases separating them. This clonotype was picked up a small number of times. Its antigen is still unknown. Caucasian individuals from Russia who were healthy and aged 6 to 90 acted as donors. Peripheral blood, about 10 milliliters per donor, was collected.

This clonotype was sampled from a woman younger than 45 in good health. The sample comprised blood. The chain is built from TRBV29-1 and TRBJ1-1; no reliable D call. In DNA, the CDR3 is TGCAGCGTTTCGGGCGGGCCGGGAACTGAAGCTTTCTTT. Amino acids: CSVSGGPGTEAFF.